This T cell receptor (beta chain) was recorded in a study of beta chain features in type 1 diabetes (dated by TCRdb to 2017 to 2018). Context from the whole study: No differences in mean age, gender distribution, total cell number or subset yield were found between patients and healthy donors. A total of some 110 million sorted cells were examined across all samples, and a strong correlation was observed between cell number per subset and RNA yield. The study compared the TCRB repertoires of sorted circulating CD4+ T cell subsets in recently diagnosed type 1 diabetes patients with those in matched healthy donors. Regulatory and stem cell-like memory subsets were obtained from only 8 patients and about eight healthy donors, while naive and central memory subsets were obtained from all 30 or so donors. The paper as a whole reports these results and caveats: Because small numbers of individuals were included in the HLA sub-analyses, any influence of HLA type on TCRB rearrangement was left unresolved. Because cDNA was sequenced instead of genomic DNA, activated cells with high expression could be over-represented, although the groups did not differ in activation or CD3 levels. At VDJ recombination sites, type 1 diabetes patients had fewer insertions and more deleted nucleotides, which implies abnormalities in thymic rearrangement. Naive, central memory and regulatory TCRB repertoires appeared more similar among patients than among healthy donors. PCR may preferentially amplify shorter templates, but because patient and control samples were amplified and corrected together, any resulting skew would affect both groups equally. A moderate but significant shortening of TCRB CDR3 length was observed in type 1 diabetes patients in all four CD4+ subsets.

V is pared back by 0 bases and J by 1 base, with 6 bases lying between the germline termini. The CDR3 numbers 15 residues from cysteine through phenylalanine. The entry retains the CDR3 DNA only, 45 bases that are in frame from base 1. The CDR1 and CDR2 encoded by the germline V gene (reference sequence) are LNHNV and YYDKDF. Each donor gave one peripheral blood draw, averaging roughly 120 mL, which was collected into heparinised tubes. A BD FACSAria II was used to sort naive, central memory, regulatory and stem cell-like memory CD4+ T cells with a panel that included CD45RO, CCR7, CD25, CD127, CD95 and CD27. A purity above 98% was achieved for all sorted populations. PBMCs were isolated immediately by Lymphoprep density gradient centrifugation and stained directly without culture. So that batch effects would be minimized, each experiment stained and sorted samples in pairs, pairing one healthy donor with one patient.

This clone showed up just a few times. The target of this receptor is not known. The record has no base qualities; no much larger clone is one base away. The entire isolated RNA was reverse transcribed using the High Capacity cDNA Reverse Transcription Kit, and thus expressed TCRB transcripts were sequenced. Deep immunoSEQ sequencing was performed on naive, central memory and regulatory T cell samples, with an average of about 4 million total reads per sample. Sorted cells were lysed in RLT buffer, and RNA was extracted using DNase-treated RNeasy Micro or Mini kits according to cell number. To prevent cross-contamination, each cell subset was processed individually, whereas patient and healthy donor samples were processed jointly. The immunoSEQ multiplex PCR was used to amplify TCRB sequences from cDNA, yielding 87-bp fragments that span the CDR3 region. Sequencing of the amplicons was performed on the Illumina HiSeq platform. Per the original workflow: Synthetic template baselines were used to correct PCR bias computationally, reads within Hamming distance 2 were collapsed, and singletons that could not be merged were discarded. Reads were aligned to IMGT to assign V, D and J genes, CDR3 length, and insertions or deletions at six rearrangement sites. Within each subset, clonotype counts were normalized to sorted cell number, after which true diversity and Gini coefficients were computed with the tcR R package. Repertoire sharing was quantified using the overlap coefficient calculated on TCRB nucleotide sequences. As a proxy for the pre-selection repertoire, out-of-frame TCRB sequences from naive cells were analyzed. TCRdb provides this immuneACCESS table in a form limited to in-frame rearrangements. Some clones are lacking; in checked studies, under half of them reflect an unresolved V gene, and why the rest are absent is not known. Clonal size and the V and J genes are those of that table, whereas D and trimming came from the DNA. Here the sample has 600,000 or so clones; under 15% occur a single time. Jointly, the top ten make up more than 0.095% of the sample.

The receptor was derived from a man aged 30 to 45 with type 1 diabetes. The receptor chain draws on TRBV15 and TRBJ2-2; the D gene is perhaps TRBD2, from 5 matching bases. Input material: naive CD4+ T cells from blood. The sample's cell subset or site label, in plain terms: true naive CD4+ T cells. CDR3 region: CATSRDGVNTGELFF. The nucleotide sequence reads TGTGCCACCAGCAGAGACGGGGTGAACACCGGGGAGCTGTTTTTT.